This TCR beta chain originates from a study of T cell responses to AZD1222 COVID-19 vaccine. Details on this clone: Its matching antigen is unknown.

Assay: immunoSEQ multiplex PCR; the TCRdb copy retains only in-frame clones and omits some. The data show 140,000 to 150,000 clones, 80% to 90% seen once. Germline CDR1 is SEHNR and CDR2 is FQNEAQ (reference sequence). The CDR3 length is 12 residues. Trimming stripped 2 bases from V and 5 bases from J, with 6 bases between. Whole-study findings and limits: Receipt of two AZD1222 doses was followed by a rise in Spike-specific TCR breadth and depth. Spike-spanning, vaccine-associated CD4 TCRs were dominant at 160-218 and 743-854. Clonal diversity was possibly underestimated, and the donors were mostly white British, with more females.

The TCR sequence derives from an adult in good health. This chain links TRBV7-9 with TRBJ1-2; no clear D. The material was peripheral blood, obtained on day 0 of AZD1222 vaccination. CDR3 region: CASSLKMYGYTF. Here the CDR3 DNA reads TGTGCCAGCAGCTTAAAGATGTATGGCTACACCTTC.